The sequence of this TCR beta chain was determined in a study of blood T cell repertoires in COVID-19. Germline CDR1 is SGHTA and CDR2 is FQGNSA. The CDR3 has 11 residues. The V end was cut by 5 bases, the J end by 8 bases, with 9 bases between. Using immunoSEQ multiplex PCR, the repertoire was profiled, and TCRdb retains in-frame clones only, with some absent. The sample shows about 190,000 clones, approximately 91% of them seen only once. Sequencing was performed on peripheral blood. The chain combines TRBV7-2 with TRBJ1-2; D remains ambiguous. This TCR derives from a man between 65 and 80 years old with active or convalescent COVID-19. The CDR3 coding sequence is TGTGCCAGCAGCCCTTTGAGGGGCTACACCTTC. This sequence encodes CASSPLRGYTF.